Listed below are T cell receptor beta chains from one sample, sequenced in a study of shared clonotypes between healthy human individuals. TCRdb's copy holds only in-frame clones and misses some; the assay was immunoSEQ multiplex PCR. The sample holds about 2 million clones, approximately 94% seen once. The specimen was naive CD8+ T cells sorted from blood. All receptors come from a man aged 18 to 30 in good health. Both conserved end residues are part of each CDR3. Fields, in order: V gene, D gene, J gene, clone size, CDR3 protein, CDR3 DNA. A D gene is named only where the DNA matches it firmly. The size field is filled for only some rows; it gives once, few, many or a size class.

TRBV10-3,NA,TRBJ2-2,NA,CAISAGVDWSGELFF,TGTGCCATCAGTGCAGGGGTGGATTGGTCCGGGGAGCTGTTTTTT
TRBV4-1,NA,TRBJ2-7,NA,CASSQDGWGSEQYF,TGCGCCAGCAGCCAAGATGGATGGGGGAGCGAGCAGTACTTC
TRBV11-2,TRBD1,TRBJ1-1,once,CASSLDRAGGTEAFF,TGTGCCAGCAGCTTAGATCGCGCAGGGGGAACTGAAGCTTTCTTT
TRBV27,NA,TRBJ2-7,NA,CASSLGAAGYEQYF,TGTGCCAGCAGCCTCGGGGCGGCGGGGTACGAGCAGTACTTC
TRBV4-1,NA,TRBJ2-5,NA,CASSQDREETQYF,TGCGCCAGCAGCCAAGATCGGGAGGAGACCCAGTACTTC
TRBV27,NA,TRBJ1-2,NA,CASSSGQLYGYTF,TGTGCCAGCAGTTCAGGACAGTTATATGGCTACACCTTC
TRBV4-2,TRBD2,TRBJ2-7,NA,CASSQRAGGLYEQYF,TGTGCCAGCAGCCAAAGAGCGGGGGGGTTGTACGAGCAGTACTTC
TRBV2,TRBD2,TRBJ2-5,once,CASSYILVGGGGETQYF,TGTGCCAGCAGTTATATCCTGGTCGGCGGGGGGGGAGAGACCCAGTACTTC
TRBV9,NA,TRBJ1-1,NA,CASSVGMGNTEAFF,TGTGCCAGCAGCGTAGGTATGGGGAACACTGAAGCTTTCTTT
TRBV9,NA,TRBJ2-1,NA,CASSVFGASYNEQFF,TGTGCCAGCAGCGTATTTGGAGCTTCCTACAATGAGCAGTTCTTC
TRBV27,NA,TRBJ1-5,NA,CASSMTDSNQPQHF,TGTGCCAGCAGTATGACGGATAGCAATCAGCCCCAGCATTTT
TRBV19,TRBD1,TRBJ1-2,NA,CASSIEGTGNGYTF,TGTGCCAGTAGTATAGAGGGGACAGGGAATGGCTACACCTTC
TRBV4-3,NA,TRBJ2-3,once,CASSAGVGGTDTQYF,TGCGCCAGCAGCGCAGGGGTCGGGGGCACAGATACGCAGTATTTT
TRBV5-6,NA,TRBJ2-3,NA,CASSFGTPDTQYF,TGTGCCAGCAGCTTTGGGACCCCCGATACGCAGTATTTT
TRBV28,TRBD1,TRBJ2-1,NA,CASSPGQGTWRDEQFF,TGTGCCAGCAGTCCAGGACAGGGAACCTGGAGAGATGAGCAGTTCTTC
TRBV4-1,TRBD1,TRBJ2-2,NA,CASSQVPGGAGELFF,TGCGCCAGCAGCCAAGTTCCAGGGGGTGCCGGGGAGCTGTTTTTT
TRBV5-1,NA,TRBJ2-2,NA,CASSLVPPGKNTGELFF,TGCGCCAGCAGCTTGGTTCCTCCCGGGAAGAACACCGGGGAGCTGTTTTTT
TRBV13,TRBD2,TRBJ2-7,NA,CASSPAWGRDPYEQYF,TGTGCCAGCAGCCCGGCCTGGGGGAGGGACCCCTACGAGCAGTACTTC
TRBV19,NA,TRBJ1-2,NA,CASRNPTDYGYTF,TGTGCCAGTAGAAATCCGACAGACTATGGCTACACCTTC
TRBV27,TRBD2,TRBJ2-5,once,CASRGLAGGLLETQYF,TGTGCCAGCAGGGGACTAGCGGGAGGGCTCTTGGAGACCCAGTACTTC
TRBV7-9,NA,TRBJ2-6,NA,CASSSSWMLSSSGANVLTF,TGTGCCAGCAGCAGCAGCTGGATGTTGTCGTCCTCTGGGGCCAACGTCCTGACTTTC
TRBV25-1,NA,TRBJ2-5,NA,CASSEYPPLGPETQYF,TGTGCCAGCAGTGAATATCCCCCCCTGGGGCCGGAGACCCAGTACTTC
TRBV9,NA,TRBJ1-2,NA,CASSVEAENYGYTF,TGTGCCAGCAGCGTAGAGGCAGAAAACTATGGCTACACCTTC
TRBV7-6,NA,TRBJ2-5,once,CASSLGIQETQYF,TGTGCCAGCAGCTTAGGCATTCAAGAGACCCAGTACTTC
TRBV9,TRBD2,TRBJ2-1,NA,CASSVAGRDEQFF,TGTGCCAGCAGCGTGGCAGGGAGGGATGAGCAGTTCTTC
TRBV27,TRBD2,TRBJ2-7,NA,CASSPTLAGTYEQYF,TGTGCCAGCAGTCCCACCCTAGCGGGGACCTACGAGCAGTACTTC
TRBV28,NA,TRBJ2-1,NA,CASTLGYNEQFF,TGTGCCAGCACCTTGGGCTACAATGAGCAGTTCTTC
TRBV29-1,NA,TRBJ2-7,NA,CSVETGSYEQYF,TGCAGCGTTGAAACAGGTTCCTACGAGCAGTACTTC
TRBV5-1,NA,TRBJ1-1,once,CASSLMSGDEAFF,TGCGCCAGCAGCTTGATGTCCGGCGATGAAGCTTTCTTT
TRBV30,TRBD1,TRBJ2-1,NA,CAWSVLGQGDEQFF,TGTGCCTGGAGTGTACTCGGACAGGGCGATGAGCAGTTCTTC
TRBV7-9,TRBD1,TRBJ2-4,NA,CASSSSPGTGIGDIQYF,TGTGCCAGCAGCTCCAGTCCCGGGACAGGGATCGGAGACATTCAGTACTTC
TRBV4-1,TRBD1,TRBJ1-6,NA,CASSPAGQGYSPLHF,TGCGCCAGCAGCCCCGCGGGACAGGGATATTCACCCCTCCACTTT
TRBV10-1,NA,TRBJ2-1,NA,CASTDGGKQFF,TGCGCCAGTACCGATGGGGGTAAGCAGTTCTTC
TRBV27,TRBD1,TRBJ1-2,NA,CASRPTGGNYGYTF,TGTGCCAGCAGGCCCACAGGGGGAAACTATGGCTACACCTTC
TRBV29-1,NA,TRBJ1-1,NA,CSAQPTGYTEAFF,TGCAGCGCCCAACCGACAGGATACACTGAAGCTTTCTTT
TRBV18,NA,TRBJ2-1,NA,CASSPEQDLSYNEQFF,TGTGCCAGCTCACCTGAACAGGACTTATCCTACAATGAGCAGTTCTTC
TRBV6-5,NA,TRBJ1-2,NA,CASSYGAGVGYTF,TGTGCCAGCAGTTACGGGGCAGGGGTTGGCTACACCTTC
TRBV6-5,TRBD1,TRBJ2-1,NA,CASSYSPGGYNEQFF,TGTGCCAGCAGTTACTCGCCAGGGGGCTACAATGAGCAGTTCTTC
TRBV30,TRBD1,TRBJ1-5,NA,CAWSWTGSNQPQHF,TGTGCCTGGAGCTGGACAGGTAGCAATCAGCCCCAGCATTTT
TRBV6-1,NA,TRBJ2-7,NA,CASSEWEWGSYEQYF,TGTGCCAGCAGTGAATGGGAATGGGGCTCCTACGAGCAGTACTTC
TRBV4-2,NA,TRBJ1-3,few,CASSQDLQFSGNTIYF,TGTGCCAGCAGCCAAGATCTTCAGTTCTCTGGAAACACCATATATTTT
TRBV29-1,TRBD1,TRBJ2-5,NA,CSVLWIREQGKTQYF,TGCAGCGTTCTCTGGATTAGGGAACAGGGGAAGACCCAGTACTTC
TRBV4-2,NA,TRBJ2-7,NA,CASSQEPLGDEQYF,TGTGCCAGCAGCCAAGAGCCCCTCGGAGACGAGCAGTACTTC
TRBV28,TRBD1,TRBJ2-1,NA,CASDRGGGEQFF,TGTGCCAGTGACAGGGGAGGTGGTGAGCAGTTCTTC
TRBV27,NA,TRBJ1-1,NA,CASSLPGMNTEAFF,TGTGCCAGCAGTTTGCCAGGGATGAACACTGAAGCTTTCTTT
TRBV5-6,NA,TRBJ2-1,NA,CASFAPGHYNEQFF,TGTGCCAGCTTTGCACCTGGACACTACAATGAGCAGTTCTTC
TRBV6-5,NA,TRBJ1-5,few,CASTSSRADQPQHF,TGTGCCAGCACCTCCTCTAGGGCCGATCAGCCCCAGCATTTT
TRBV30,TRBD2,TRBJ2-5,NA,CAWSATSLQETQYF,TGTGCCTGGAGTGCGACTAGCCTGCAAGAGACCCAGTACTTC
TRBV10-1,NA,TRBJ1-1,NA,CASSELVNTEAFF,TGCGCCAGCAGTGAGTTAGTGAACACTGAAGCTTTCTTT
TRBV27,TRBD1,TRBJ2-5,NA,CVAGTGGGETQYF,TGTGTTGCGGGGACAGGGGGTGGAGAGACCCAGTACTTC
TRBV7-8,NA,TRBJ2-1,few,CASSSPGMVNEQFF,TGTGCCAGCAGCTCCCCCGGTATGGTGAATGAGCAGTTCTTC